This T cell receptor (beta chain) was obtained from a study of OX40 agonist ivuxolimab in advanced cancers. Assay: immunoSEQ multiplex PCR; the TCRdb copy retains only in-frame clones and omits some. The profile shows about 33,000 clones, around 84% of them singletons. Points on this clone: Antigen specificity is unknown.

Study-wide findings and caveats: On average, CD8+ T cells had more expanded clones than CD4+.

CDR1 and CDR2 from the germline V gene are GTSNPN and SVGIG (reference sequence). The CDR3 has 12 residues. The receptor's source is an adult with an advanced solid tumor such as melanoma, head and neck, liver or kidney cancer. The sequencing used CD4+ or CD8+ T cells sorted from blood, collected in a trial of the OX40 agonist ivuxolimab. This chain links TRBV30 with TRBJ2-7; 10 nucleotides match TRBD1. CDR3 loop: CANDRGQGEQYF. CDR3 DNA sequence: TGTGCTAACGACAGGGGGCAGGGCGAGCAGTACTTC.